Listed here is a single T cell receptor beta chain. The target antigen is unknown. The PCR used 60 Vbeta and 13 Jbeta primers. TCRdb's copy holds only in-frame clones and misses some; the assay was immunoSEQ multiplex PCR. The table lists some 100,000 clones, about 76% of them singletons. This sample stems from a study of cytomegalovirus exposure and HLA in healthy donors. Study-level points and caveats: The study reported that TCR beta sequences accurately predicted HLA-A and HLA-B alleles in most subjects.

Germline V gene sequence: CDR1 MGHRA, CDR2 YSYEKL. This CDR3 is built from 18 residues. V shed 4 bases and J 2 bases; nucleotides not matched to a gene: 10. The V gene is TRBV4-1, the J gene TRBJ2-3, with TRBD2 matching over 12 bases. The receptor comes from a woman in her thirties or forties in good health and CMV-seropositive. Sequenced sample: PBMCs. In DNA form, the CDR3 reads TGCGCCAGCAGCCGTGAAGGTCCTAGCGGGGGGGCCACAGATACGCAGTATTTT. It specifies CASSREGPSGGATDTQYF.